The entry below gives a single T cell receptor (beta chain) sequence along with its context. This record comes from a study of cytomegalovirus exposure and HLA in healthy donors. With 60 Vbeta and 13 Jbeta primers, the PCR was carried out. Measured with immunoSEQ multiplex PCR; TCRdb has only the in-frame clones, and not every one. The sample lists 150,000 to 200,000 clones; around 86% were seen once. The germline V gene encodes CDR1 WSHSY and CDR2 SAAADI. The CDR3 has 14 amino acids. V lost 5 bases, J lost 5 bases, and 6 bases stayed unmatched. The TCR originated in a woman younger than 30 in good health and CMV-seronegative. The chain uses TRBV10-2 and TRBJ1-1; 9 bases are shared with TRBD1. The sequenced sample was PBMCs. Here the CDR3 DNA reads TGCGCCAGCAGTCCGACAGGGGGTGAGACTGAAGCTTTCTTT. This translates into CASSPTGGETEAFF.